A selection of T cell receptor beta chains follows, all from one sample in a study of cytomegalovirus exposure and HLA in healthy donors. Sequencing used immunoSEQ multiplex PCR; TCRdb keeps in-frame clones, though not all of them. The sample consists of around 130,000 clones, about 85% of them appearing once. Sequences were obtained from PBMCs. All receptors derive from a boy between 5 and 17 years old in good health and CMV-seronegative. Each CDR3 is given with its conserved first and last residue. D genes are given only for firm matches. Part of the rows lack a size; the others show once, few, many or a class for expanded clones.

j_call d_call v_call clone_size cdr3_aa cdr3_nt
TRBJ2-7 TRBD2 TRBV7-7 - CASSPSTSGDSYEQYF TGTGCCAGCAGTCCTTCGACTAGCGGGGACTCCTACGAGCAGTACTTC
TRBJ2-6 - TRBV18 once CASSLYSGANVLTF TGTGCCAGCTCACTGTACTCTGGGGCCAACGTCCTGACTTTC
TRBJ1-1 TRBD1 TRBV7-2 once CASSPGTGPKAFF TGTGCCAGCAGCCCCGGGACAGGGCCTAAAGCTTTCTTT
TRBJ1-5 - TRBV19 - CASSEGGNQPQHF TGTGCCAGTAGTGAGGGTGGCAATCAGCCCCAGCATTTT
TRBJ1-2 - TRBV15 - CATSSNQENYGYTF TGTGCCACCAGCTCAAATCAGGAAAACTATGGCTACACCTTC
TRBJ2-7 TRBD1 TRBV7-8 - CASSFLKTTRGQADEQYF TGTGCCAGCAGCTTCCTTAAAACAACGCGAGGACAGGCGGACGAGCAGTACTTC
TRBJ2-1 TRBD2 TRBV9 - CASSVSGGAGYNEQFF TGTGCCAGCAGCGTAAGCGGGGGGGCAGGTTACAATGAGCAGTTCTTC
TRBJ1-1 TRBD1 TRBV5-1 - CASSLRTGGSTEAFF TGCGCCAGCAGCCTGAGGACAGGGGGAAGTACTGAAGCTTTCTTT
TRBJ2-7 TRBD2 TRBV5-1 - CASSLGRGGYHEQYF TGCGCCAGCAGCTTGGGGCGGGGGGGATACCACGAGCAGTACTTC
TRBJ2-7 TRBD1 TRBV6-5 - CASSYSTGQTYEQYF TGTGCCAGCAGTTACTCGACGGGACAGACCTACGAGCAGTACTTC
TRBJ2-7 TRBD2 TRBV7-9 - CASSPPRAGEYEQYF TGTGCCAGCAGCCCCCCCCGGGCGGGAGAATACGAGCAGTACTTC
TRBJ2-1 - TRBV4-1 - CASSPGVTYNEQFF TGCGCCAGCAGCCCGGGGGTTACCTACAATGAGCAGTTCTTC
TRBJ2-7 TRBD2 TRBV5-6 once CASSQRRTSGSSYEQYF TGTGCCAGCAGCCAACGAAGGACTAGCGGGAGCTCCTACGAGCAGTACTTC
TRBJ2-1 - TRBV15 - CATSRGDQSDEQFF TGTGCCACCAGCAGAGGTGATCAAAGCGATGAGCAGTTCTTC
TRBJ2-5 TRBD2 TRBV5-6 - CASSFGGGETQYF TGTGCCAGCAGCTTCGGGGGAGGGGAGACCCAGTACTTC
TRBJ2-7 TRBD2 TRBV15 - CATSGGGRAGYEQYF TGTGCCACCAGCGGAGGCGGGAGGGCGGGATACGAGCAGTACTTC
TRBJ1-1 - TRBV5-4 - CASNIPEQNTEAFF TGTGCCAGCAACATCCCGGAGCAGAACACTGAAGCTTTCTTT
TRBJ1-1 - TRBV18 - CASSPPTGNTEAFF TGTGCCAGCTCACCACCTACAGGGAACACTGAAGCTTTCTTT
TRBJ2-5 TRBD2 TRBV5-4 - CASSLGGLAGRETQYF TGTGCCAGCAGCTTGGGGGGACTAGCGGGACGGGAGACCCAGTACTTC
TRBJ2-2 - TRBV5-4 - CASSWQAGNTGELFF TGTGCCAGCAGCTGGCAAGCGGGGAACACCGGGGAGCTGTTTTTT
TRBJ1-4 - TRBV5-5 - CASRREGGRATNEKLFF TGTGCCAGCAGGCGCGAGGGAGGGCGTGCAACTAATGAAAAACTGTTTTTT
TRBJ2-7 - TRBV4-1 - CASSQRGYEQYF TGCGCCAGCAGCCAAAGAGGGTACGAGCAGTACTTC
TRBJ2-2 TRBD2 TRBV5-1 - CASSLVAGGAGELFF TGCGCCAGCAGCTTGGTTGCGGGAGGGGCCGGGGAGCTGTTTTTT
TRBJ1-2 - TRBV29-1 - CSVVGGAHGYTF TGCAGCGTTGTTGGGGGGGCTCATGGCTACACCTTC
TRBJ2-7 TRBD1 TRBV27 - CASSTGTGVYEQYF TGTGCCAGCAGTACCGGGACAGGGGTTTACGAGCAGTACTTC
TRBJ2-7 TRBD1 TRBV18 - CASSPESTGGEQYF TGTGCCAGCTCACCCGAATCGACAGGGGGTGAGCAGTACTTC
TRBJ1-3 - TRBV4-1 - CASSQGGGGNTIYF TGCGCCAGCAGCCAAGGAGGAGGGGGAAACACCATATATTTT
TRBJ2-1 TRBD1 TRBV19 - CASNSDRESYNEQFF TGTGCCAGTAACTCGGACAGGGAATCCTACAATGAGCAGTTCTTC
TRBJ2-7 TRBD1 TRBV4-3 - CASSQGGTGFFYEQYF TGCGCCAGCAGCCAAGGGGGGACAGGGTTCTTCTACGAGCAGTACTTC
TRBJ2-7 TRBD1 TRBV2 - CASMGQASYEQYF TGTGCCAGCATGGGACAGGCGAGCTACGAGCAGTACTTC
TRBJ2-2 TRBD1 TRBV7-3 - CASSSGTAIFTGELFF TGTGCCAGCAGCTCCGGGACAGCAATCTTCACCGGGGAGCTGTTTTTT
TRBJ2-3 - TRBV6-1 - CASIPKDRRTDTQYF TGTGCCAGCATTCCAAAGGACAGACGCACAGATACGCAGTATTTT
TRBJ2-1 TRBD2 TRBV30 - CAWSNSGMIFNEQFF TGTGCCTGGAGCAATAGCGGGATGATATTTAATGAGCAGTTCTTC
TRBJ2-2 TRBD2 TRBV5-4 few CASRKTSGSGTGELFF TGTGCCAGCAGGAAGACTAGCGGGAGTGGCACCGGGGAGCTGTTTTTT
TRBJ2-7 TRBD2 TRBV7-9 - CASSLGTSGSLIGEQYF TGTGCCAGCAGCTTAGGGACTAGCGGGAGTTTGATTGGCGAGCAGTACTTC
TRBJ1-3 TRBD1 TRBV7-2 once CASSLEGQGLHTIYF TGTGCCAGCAGCTTAGAAGGACAGGGGCTGCACACCATATATTTT
TRBJ2-2 TRBD2 TRBV30 - CAWNGRGANTGELFF TGTGCCTGGAATGGACGGGGGGCGAACACCGGGGAGCTGTTTTTT
TRBJ1-5 - TRBV4-2 - CASSSPTGVSNNQPQHF TGTGCCAGCAGCTCTCCGACAGGCGTTTCTAACAATCAGCCCCAGCATTTT
TRBJ1-3 - TRBV5-6 - CASSLAGGDTIYF TGTGCCAGCAGCTTGGCCGGAGGAGACACCATATATTTT
TRBJ2-5 TRBD1 TRBV4-1 - CASSQLPGQGMETQYF TGCGCCAGCAGCCAATTACCGGGACAGGGTATGGAGACCCAGTACTTC
TRBJ1-4 TRBD1 TRBV9 - CASSPRQGFEKLFF TGTGCCAGCAGCCCGCGACAGGGGTTTGAAAAACTGTTTTTT
TRBJ2-7 - TRBV18 - CASSRSEGGSNEQYF TGTGCCAGCTCACGGAGCGAGGGGGGGAGCAACGAGCAGTACTTC
TRBJ2-6 TRBD1 TRBV7-2 - CASSIAGTGGSGANVLTF TGTGCCAGCAGCATCGCCGGGACAGGGGGCTCTGGGGCCAACGTCCTGACTTTC
TRBJ2-2 - TRBV5-1 - CASSLVLATTGELFF TGCGCCAGCAGCTTGGTTCTGGCCACCACCGGGGAGCTGTTTTTT
TRBJ2-1 TRBD2 TRBV30 - CAWIRAGGSGYNEQFF TGTGCCTGGATTAGGGCGGGAGGGTCGGGTTACAATGAGCAGTTCTTC
TRBJ2-3 TRBD2 TRBV27 - CASSLVREPSDTQYF TGTGCCAGCAGTTTAGTGCGGGAGCCCTCAGATACGCAGTATTTT
TRBJ1-5 - TRBV6-5 few CASSSLQVGRNQPQHF TGTGCCAGCAGTTCCTTACAGGTTGGGAGGAATCAGCCCCAGCATTTT
TRBJ2-1 - TRBV9 once CASSPPQLAGASNEQFF TGTGCCAGCAGCCCACCCCAACTAGCTGGCGCGTCCAATGAGCAGTTCTTC
TRBJ1-3 - TRBV9 - CASSANAGITGNTIYF TGTGCCAGCAGCGCGAACGCGGGAATCACCGGAAACACCATATATTTT
TRBJ2-7 - TRBV4-3 - CASSRADGGNYEQYF TGCGCCAGCAGTCGGGCCGATGGGGGCAACTACGAGCAGTACTTC
TRBJ2-1 TRBD2 TRBV10-3 - CAISESPTSGAYNEQFF TGTGCCATCAGTGAGTCGCCTACTAGCGGGGCCTACAATGAGCAGTTCTTC
TRBJ2-1 TRBD2 TRBV7-2 - CASSSPTSGGLNEQFF TGTGCCAGCAGCTCTCCGACTAGCGGGGGGTTGAATGAGCAGTTCTTC
TRBJ1-5 TRBD1 TRBV7-9 - CASSRTGSSQPQHF TGTGCCAGCAGTCGGACAGGATCAAGTCAGCCCCAGCATTTT
TRBJ1-1 - TRBV7-9 - CASSLQAGTEAFF TGTGCCAGCAGCTTGCAGGCGGGCACTGAAGCTTTCTTT
TRBJ2-5 - TRBV19 - CASSSQGGEETQYF TGTGCCAGTAGTTCACAGGGTGGTGAGGAGACCCAGTACTTC
TRBJ1-5 TRBD1 TRBV19 - CASSSVTGDNQPQHF TGTGCCAGTAGTTCCGTGACAGGGGACAATCAGCCCCAGCATTTT
TRBJ2-5 TRBD2 TRBV7-6 - CASSKLAGGPSETQYF TGTGCCAGCAGCAAACTAGCGGGAGGGCCCTCAGAGACCCAGTACTTC
TRBJ2-1 TRBD2 TRBV4-2 - CASSQGSPGLAVASSYNEQFF TGTGCCAGCAGCCAAGGATCTCCGGGACTAGCGGTCGCGAGCTCCTACAATGAGCAGTTCTTC
TRBJ2-7 - TRBV5-6 - CASSLSLDYEQYF TGTGCCAGCAGCTTAAGTTTAGACTACGAGCAGTACTTC